This TCR beta chain was captured by sequencing in a study of spatial heterogeneity in lung cancer (dated 2019 in TCRdb). A note on the overall study: Beta-chain transcripts were consistently detected in greater numbers than alpha-chain transcripts, which likely reflects a higher abundance of beta-chain transcripts. Nonsynonymous mutation counts, determined by whole-exome sequencing of tumor tissue, were related to features of the TCR repertoire. In the raw uncorrected reads, each unique combination of TCR and UMI appeared more than ten times on average. The study quantitatively compared TCR alpha and beta repertoires across multiple tumor regions, matched nontumor lung and blood in non-small cell lung cancer. Both alpha and beta chains were TCR-sequenced in samples taken at surgery, namely 220 tumor regions, around 70 matched nontumor lung samples and approximately 58 PBMC samples. What the work shows at the level of the full study, not this receptor alone: Additional single-cell paired TCR alpha and beta sequencing was considered necessary to confirm, at a functional level, the hypothesis that regional TCRs recognize regional mutations. Ubiquitous expanded tumor TCRs were found in blood more often at tumor resection than at routine follow-up.

Library preparation used 5' RACE. The reads were generated on a NextSeq 500. In the TCR library protocol, a unique molecular identifier was attached to each TCR cDNA molecule so that PCR and sequencing errors could be corrected. Regarding the original processing steps: TCR identification, UMI-based error correction and CDR3 extraction were all carried out with Decombinator tools. TCRs above a frequency of 2 per 1,000, corresponding to the top 1% of the tumor frequency distribution, were defined as expanded. Each repertoire was subsampled 100 times to 5,000 TCRs, after which Renyi diversity was computed with the R vegan package. To build CDR3 similarity networks, amino acid triplet string-kernel similarity was used, and CDR3s were connected when their pairwise similarity was above 0.82. TCRdb's own reprocessing of the public reads used fastp at Q25 and MiXCR and kept productive beta chains. Here each entry gathers all rows of one CDR3 protein and keeps the most common genes and DNA. For this entry, the V and J calls and clone size follow TCRdb and not the study's own pipeline. Across this sample there are about 36,000 distinct CDR3 sequences, with around 5% seen only once. Roughly 26% of the sample goes to the ten largest clones.

Interpreted using the paper, the time point label stands for: sample taken at primary tumor resection. Without any cell sorting, TCR sequencing was performed on whole RNA extracted either from tumor and nontumor lung tissue or from cryopreserved PBMC samples. Donors were 72 patients with early-stage, untreated non-small cell lung cancer from the lung TRACERx cohort. Only patients for whom sufficient RNA was available from at least two tumor regions were selected for TCR sequencing. This clonotype was seen at least ten times. The antigen it binds to is not known. Base qualities are not at hand, and no much larger clone is one base apart. CDR1 GTSNPN and CDR2 SVGIG are derived from the germline V gene (reference sequence). Its CDR3 holds 13 amino acids, cysteine through phenylalanine. Just CDR3 DNA is preserved here, 39 bases in frame from base 1. Relative to germline, V is 6 bases shorter and J is 4 bases shorter, with 13 bases between their ends.

This receptor was taken from a female donor with early-stage non-small cell lung cancer. The starting material was PBMCs, obtained at surgery. The chain is assembled from TRBV30 and TRBJ1-5; the D segment cannot be called with confidence. The CDR3 protein is CACQLGGNQPQHF. The DNA sequence is TGTGCCTGCCAACTCGGTGGGAATCAGCCCCAGCATTTT. With the portions outside the CDR3 filled from the reference TRBV30 and TRBJ1-5 genes, the complete variable region becomes SQTIHQWPATLVQPVGSPLSLECTVEGTSNPNLYWYRQAAGRGLQLLFYSVGIGQISSEVPQNLSASRPQDRQFILSSKKLLLSDSGFYLCACQLGGNQPQHFGDGTRLSIL.